These 25 T cell receptor beta chains were all obtained from the same sample, sequenced in a study of T-cell reconstitution after alpha-beta-depleted transplantation in children. Construction of the TCRbeta library involved unique molecular identifiers. Each CDR3 protein is one row after TCRdb ran MiXCR on the PCR reads. The repertoire includes fewer than 350,000 distinct CDR3 sequences, about a tenth of them detected once, and about 8% sits in the top ten. The source was PBMCs, collected before TCRalphabeta/CD19-depleted stem cell transplant. The source is a boy under three years old with acute myeloid leukemia, due to receive a stem cell transplant.

This chain connects TRBV5-1 to TRBJ2-1; the match to TRBD1 covers 9 bases. The CDR3 is made up of 13 amino acids. Germline V gene sequence: CDR1 SGHRS, CDR2 YFSETQ. V lost 5 bases to trimming and J lost 12 bases; unmatched junction nucleotides: 9. In DNA, the CDR3 is TGCGCCAGCAGGAGGACAGGGGCTTGGGGGCAGTTCTTC. Translation: CASRRTGAWGQFF. Full variable domain (remainder filled in from reference TRBV5-1 and TRBJ2-1): KAGVTQTPRYLIKTRGQQVTLSCSPISGHRSVSWYQQTPGQGLQFLFEYFSETQRNKGNFPGRFSGRQFSNSRSEMNVSTLELGDSALYLCASRRTGAWGQFFGPGTRLTVL.

The sample holds many counts of this clonotype. In DNA, the CDR3 is TGCAGTGCTAGAGATAGAGGAGAGACCCAGTACTTC. It encodes CSARDRGETQYF. The chain joins TRBV20-1 to TRBJ2-5; unclear D gene. Germline CDR1 reads DFQATT; CDR2 reads SNEGSKA (reference sequence). Trimming stripped 0 bases from V and 4 bases from J, with 6 bases between. The CDR3 contains 12 residues.

This clonotype was recorded at least ten times. The V and J genes are TRBV11-2 and TRBJ1-6; the D gene is possibly TRBD1 (5 bases). CDR1 and CDR2 (germline): SGHAT, FQNNGV. The V end was cut by 2 bases, the J end by 6 bases, with 11 bases between. The length of the CDR3 is 15 residues. Here the CDR3 DNA reads TGTGCCAGCAGCTTATCGGGACGGCCTAATTCACCCCTCCACTTT. This translates into CASSLSGRPNSPLHF.

The J gene is TRBJ1-2, the V gene TRBV12-3 or TRBV12-4; tentative D call: TRBD1 (5 bases). The CDR3 runs to 18 residues. Trimming left V 8 bases short and J 2 bases short, with 27 bases between. This chain's CDR3 is CASCMSPGPKSLNYGYTF. The CDR3 coding sequence is TGTGCCAGCTGTATGAGCCCGGGACCAAAATCTTTAAACTATGGCTACACCTTC.

J is TRBJ1-5 and V is TRBV28; weak D call: TRBD1 (6 bases). This CDR3 region has 15 residues. The V end lost 1 base, the J end lost 4 bases, and 11 bases lay between the germline ends. The germline gives CDR1 MDHEN, CDR2 SYDVKM. The CDR3 DNA reads as TGTGCCAGCAGTTTATCCGCAGGGGAGAATCAGCCCCAGCATTTT. Amino acids: CASSLSAGENQPQHF. Variable domain in full (rest from reference TRBV28 and TRBJ1-5): DVKVTQSSRYLVKRTGEKVFLECVQDMDHENMFWYRQDPGLGLRLIYFSYDVKMKEKGDIPEGYSVSREKKERFSLILESASTNQTSMYLCASSLSAGENQPQHFGDGTRLSIL.

This clonotype was counted many times. The V call is TRBV12-3 or TRBV12-4, the J call TRBJ2-2, with D perhaps matching TRBD1 (6 bases). V lost 7 bases, J lost 5 bases, and 17 bases lay in between. The CDR3 has 15 residues. CDR3 amino acids: CASTTLDRRTGELFF. DNA for the CDR3: TGTGCCAGCACCACCTTAGACAGGAGGACCGGGGAGCTGTTTTTT.

This clonotype was detected ten times or more. This rearrangement joins TRBV12-3 or TRBV12-4 to TRBJ2-5; 9 bases line up with TRBD2. CDR3 length equals 13 residues. After removal of 6 bases from V and 1 base from J, the junction contained 0 bases not matched to a gene. This CDR3 reads CASRAGGQETQYF. As DNA, the CDR3 is TGTGCCAGCAGAGCGGGGGGCCAAGAGACCCAGTACTTC.

The sample holds many counts of this clonotype. The CDR3 coding sequence is TGCAGTGCCACATCCTCCGGGGGGGCACAAGAGACCCAGTACTTC. Its translation is CSATSSGGAQETQYF. The chain is built from TRBV20-1 and TRBJ2-5; 8 nucleotides match TRBD2. CDR1 is DFQATT, CDR2 SNEGSKA, per germline (reference sequence). The CDR3 is 15 amino acids. Trimming removed 6 bases from V and 2 bases from J; junction bases left unmatched: 11.

This clonotype was observed a handful of times. This sequence joins TRBV20-1 and TRBJ2-5, with D possibly TRBD2 on 6 matching bases. Germline CDR1 is DFQATT and CDR2 is SNEGSKA (reference sequence). This CDR3 is built from 14 residues. The ends were cut back, 0 bases at V and 5 bases at J, with 13 bases in the middle. The chain's CDR3 is CSARDGGSWETQYF. CDR3 DNA: TGCAGTGCTAGAGATGGAGGGAGTTGGGAGACCCAGTACTTC.

This clonotype was counted ten times or more. This chain joins TRBV27 and TRBJ2-7, with 8 positions matching TRBD1. Germline V gives CDR1 MNHEY, CDR2 SMNVEV (reference sequence). J was trimmed by 1 base and V by 6 bases; bases with no gene match: 5. This CDR3 comprises 14 residues. The CDR3 coding sequence is TGTGCCAGCAGCCGGGACAGGCTTTCCTACGAGCAGTACTTC. Its translation is CASSRDRLSYEQYF.

This clonotype was detected many times. This chain links TRBV5-4 with TRBJ2-7, with 8 bases identical to TRBD1. Germline trimming cut 2 bases from V and 1 base from J; bases unmatched to any gene: 5. Per germline, CDR1 SGHNT and CDR2 YYREEE (reference sequence). The CDR3 covers 15 residues. The CDR3 is CASSFGTGGSYEQYF. In DNA, the CDR3 is TGTGCCAGCAGCTTTGGGACAGGTGGGTCCTACGAGCAGTACTTC.

This clonotype was counted at least ten times. The V call is TRBV19, the J call TRBJ2-2; 13 bases map to TRBD2. CDR3 length: 18 amino acids. The V segment lost 6 bases and the J segment 2 bases; nucleotides outside the gene matches: 9. Per the germline V gene, CDR1 is LNHDA and CDR2 is SQIVND (reference sequence). CDR3 DNA: TGTGCCAGTAGCCGCTTCGGGACTAGCGGGATAAACACCGGGGAGCTGTTTTTT. It encodes CASSRFGTSGINTGELFF.

This clonotype came up a few times. The V gene is TRBV12-3 or TRBV12-4, the J gene TRBJ1-5; perhaps TRBD1 as D (5 bases). The CDR3 contains 13 residues. V was clipped by 2 bases and J by 6 bases, with 8 bases between them. CDR3: CASSLPGAQPQHF. DNA for the CDR3: TGTGCCAGCAGTTTACCCGGGGCTCAGCCCCAGCATTTT.

There are many counts of this clonotype. J is TRBJ2-1 and V is TRBV7-3; perhaps TRBD2 as D (5 bases). The CDR3 has 16 residues. V dropped 5 bases and J dropped 6 bases, with 20 bases sitting between them. Per the germline V gene, CDR1 is SGHTA and CDR2 is FQGTGA. CDR3 sequence: CASSPQMAGPFNEQFF. CDR3 sequence (DNA): TGTGCCAGCAGCCCCCAGATGGCGGGCCCTTTCAATGAGCAGTTCTTC.

There are many counts of this clonotype. The chain is built from TRBV4-2 and TRBJ2-1, with 11 nucleotides matching TRBD2. J was trimmed by 10 bases and V by 5 bases; bases with no gene match: 10. Germline values: CDR1 LGHNA, CDR2 YNFKEQ. The CDR3 spans 15 residues. The CDR3 coding sequence is TGTGCCAGCAGCGAACTAGCGGGGGAGGTGCGGGAGCAGTTCTTC. This codes for CASSELAGEVREQFF.

This sequence joins TRBV24-1 and TRBJ2-1, with 12 bases that match TRBD2. J lost 8 bases, V lost 5 bases, and 6 bases had no gene match. Germline V lookup: CDR1 KGHDR, CDR2 SFDVKD. This CDR3 region has 15 residues. The CDR3 bases are TGTGCCACCAGTGGGGAACTAGCGGGAGGTGATGAGCAGTTCTTC. Translated, it gives CATSGELAGGDEQFF.

As for this clonotype: Possible read error: a much larger clone is one base away. The CDR3 protein is CASRTYNYAQYF. CDR3 nucleotides: TGTGCCAGCAGAACGTACAATTACGCGCAGTACTTC. The V gene is TRBV28, the J gene TRBJ2-7; D is uncertain. The length of the CDR3 is 12 residues. Germline V gene sequence: CDR1 MDHEN, CDR2 SYDVKM.

The V call is TRBV5-1, the J call TRBJ2-3; D unresolved. There are 16 residues in the CDR3. Trimming took 0 bases from V and 2 from J, leaving 13 bases between them. CDR1 SGHRS and CDR2 YFSETQ come from the germline V gene. The chain's CDR3 is CASSLAAFGATDTQYF. In DNA form, the CDR3 reads TGCGCCAGCAGCTTGGCGGCTTTTGGAGCCACAGATACGCAGTATTTT.

In this sample, this clonotype turned up many times. This chain uses TRBV29-1 with TRBJ1-4; TRBD1 matches at 8 bases. The CDR3 sequence is 14 residues long. Trimming at V came to 6 bases and at J to 8 bases, leaving 11 bases not matched to a gene. Germline CDR1 is SQVTM and CDR2 is ANQGSEA. CDR3 nucleotide sequence: TGCAGCGTCAGATCCCAGGGGGCAAGGGAAAAACTGTTTTTT. Translating gives CSVRSQGAREKLFF. Combining the CDR3 with reference TRBV29-1 and TRBJ1-4 gives the whole variable domain SAVISQKPSRDICQRGTSLTIQCQVDSQVTMMFWYRQQPGQSLTLIATANQGSEATYESGFVIDKFPISRPNLTFSTLTVSNMSPEDSSIYLCSVRSQGAREKLFFGSGTQLSVL.

This clonotype was seen at least ten times. This chain uses TRBV12-3 or TRBV12-4 with TRBJ2-5, with 9 bases lining up with TRBD1. The CDR3 has 14 residues. V was pared by 5 bases and J by 3 bases, with 4 bases of the junction left unmatched. The CDR3 sequence is CASSPDRGKETQYF. DNA for the CDR3: TGTGCCAGCAGTCCCGACAGGGGGAAAGAGACCCAGTACTTC.

In its sample, this clonotype was seen many times. V gene TRBV9 combines with J gene TRBJ2-2; either TRBD1 or TRBD2 may fit D (5 bases each). The germline V gene encodes CDR1 SGDLS and CDR2 YYNGEE. The V end was cut by 0 bases, the J end by 1 base, with 10 bases between. This CDR3 region has 16 residues. CDR3 loop: CASSVVGGMNTGELFF. For the CDR3, the DNA is TGTGCCAGCAGCGTAGTTGGGGGAATGAACACCGGGGAGCTGTTTTTT. Filled out from reference TRBV9 and TRBJ2-2, the complete variable domain reads DSGVTQTPKHLITATGQRVTLRCSPRSGDLSVYWYQQSLDQGLQFLIQYYNGEERAKGNILERFSAQQFPDLHSELNLSSLELGDSALYFCASSVVGGMNTGELFFGEGSRLTVL.

This clonotype has at least ten counts. This chain joins TRBV4-3 and TRBJ2-6; possibly TRBD1 or TRBD2 for D (5 bases each). The germline gives CDR1 LGHNA, CDR2 YSLEER. Deletions cut 4 bases from V and 3 bases from J, with 19 bases between. This CDR3 has 18 residues. The CDR3 DNA sequence: TGCGCCAGCAGCCGGGACGGCCAACCCTTTAGTGGGGCCAACGTCCTGACTTTC. Protein product: CASSRDGQPFSGANVLTF.

This clonotype was observed many times. This chain uses TRBV12-3 or TRBV12-4 with TRBJ2-7; no firm D call. The CDR3 has 13 amino acids. Trimming removed 6 bases from V and 3 bases from J, with 12 bases in between. CDR3 nucleotide sequence: TGTGCCAGCAGCTACCTAGACAACTACGAGCAGTACTTC. Its translation: CASSYLDNYEQYF.

This clonotype was counted at least ten times. The V gene is TRBV11-1, the J gene TRBJ2-4; 8 nucleotides agree with TRBD1. The CDR3 covers 20 residues. Germline CDR1 reads SGHAT; CDR2 reads FQDESV (reference sequence). J gave up 2 bases and V 1 base, and 16 bases lay outside the gene matches. The CDR3 sequence: CASSLEGQAPRLLTKNIQYF. The DNA for the CDR3 is TGTGCCAGCAGCTTAGAGGGACAGGCACCTCGTCTTCTGACCAAAAACATTCAGTACTTC. Full variable domain (rest looked up from reference TRBV11-1 and TRBJ2-4): EAEVAQSPRYKITEKSQAVAFWCDPISGHATLYWYRQILGQGPELLVQFQDESVVDDSQLPKDRFSAERLKGVDSTLKIQPAELGDSAMYLCASSLEGQAPRLLTKNIQYFGAGTRLSVL.

This clonotype was seen repeatedly, ten times or more. The chain uses TRBV5-1 and TRBJ1-5, with a possible D match to TRBD1 (6 bases). Germline lookup yields CDR1 SGHRS and CDR2 YFSETQ. The CDR3 consists of 14 residues. Trimming shortened V by 3 bases and J by 7 bases, and 14 bases separated the two germline ends. The DNA for the CDR3 is TGCGCCAGCAGCTCCACAGGGTTCGGACAGCCCCAGCATTTT. Encoded protein: CASSSTGFGQPQHF.